This is a list of T cell receptor beta chains from one sample in a study of chronic HIV infection and antiretroviral therapy. TCRdb re-derived calls from the 5' RACE reads in MiXCR, one entry per CDR3 protein. The sample carries about 38,000 distinct CDR3 sequences, 7% to 10% recorded once. The specimen was peripheral blood. These receptors were taken from an adult who had HIV and had not received antiretroviral therapy, or was an uninfected healthy control (not recorded which). Both conserved end residues are part of each CDR3. The order of the fields is J gene, D gene, V gene, clone size, CDR3 DNA, CDR3 protein. D genes are given only for firm matches. Not every row has a clone size; where given, it reads once, few, many or a size class.

j_gene: TRBJ1-1
d_gene: TRBD1
v_gene: TRBV9
abundance: many
CDR3nt: TGTGCCAGCAGTTCAACCGGGACAGGGACCACTGAAGCTTTCTTT
CDR3aa: CASSSTGTGTTEAFF

j_gene: TRBJ2-7
d_gene: TRBD2
v_gene: TRBV20-1
abundance: many
CDR3nt: TGCAGTGCTAGAGATCTCCTAGCGGGAGATTACGAGCAGTACTTC
CDR3aa: CSARDLLAGDYEQYF

j_gene: TRBJ2-7
d_gene: NA
v_gene: TRBV11-1
abundance: NA
CDR3nt: TGTGCCAGCAGCCCGAGGGGGACCACCTACGAGCAGTACTTC
CDR3aa: CASSPRGTTYEQYF

j_gene: TRBJ2-5
d_gene: NA
v_gene: TRBV29-1
abundance: many
CDR3nt: TGCAGCGCCCGAGTGACAGTCCAAGAGACCCAGTACTTC
CDR3aa: CSARVTVQETQYF

j_gene: TRBJ1-6
d_gene: TRBD1
v_gene: TRBV27
abundance: many
CDR3nt: TGTGCCATCACCCAGGGGGAAGATTCACCCCTCCACTTT
CDR3aa: CAITQGEDSPLHF

j_gene: TRBJ2-3
d_gene: NA
v_gene: TRBV20-1
abundance: many
CDR3nt: TGCAGTGCTATAGGTTCGAGAAACACAGATACGCAGTATTTT
CDR3aa: CSAIGSRNTDTQYF

j_gene: TRBJ2-6
d_gene: NA
v_gene: TRBV4-2
abundance: many
CDR3nt: TGTGCCAGCAGCCAAGGGGACTCTGGGGCCAACGTCCTGACTTTC
CDR3aa: CASSQGDSGANVLTF

j_gene: TRBJ1-2
d_gene: NA
v_gene: TRBV28
abundance: many
CDR3nt: TGTGCCAGCAGTTTAGACCCGCGTTATGGCTACACCTTC
CDR3aa: CASSLDPRYGYTF

j_gene: TRBJ1-2
d_gene: TRBD1
v_gene: TRBV29-1
abundance: few
CDR3nt: TGCAGCGTTGATCCCGGGACAGCTGATGGCTACACCTTC
CDR3aa: CSVDPGTADGYTF

j_gene: TRBJ2-5
d_gene: TRBD2
v_gene: TRBV4-2
abundance: many
CDR3nt: TGTGCCAGCAGCCAAGGCCGGGGGGAGGTGGAGACCCAGTACTTC
CDR3aa: CASSQGRGEVETQYF

j_gene: TRBJ2-1
d_gene: NA
v_gene: TRBV20-1
abundance: many
CDR3nt: TGCAGTGCTAGAGACACTCTAGTGAATGAGCAGTTCTTC
CDR3aa: CSARDTLVNEQFF

j_gene: TRBJ1-4
d_gene: NA
v_gene: TRBV2
abundance: NA
CDR3nt: TGTGCCAGCAGTGAATGGGTGGAAACTAATGAAAAACTGTTTTTT
CDR3aa: CASSEWVETNEKLFF

j_gene: TRBJ1-6
d_gene: NA
v_gene: TRBV12-5
abundance: few
CDR3nt: TGTGCTAGTGCCCAGACCGTTCATTCACCCCTCCACTTT
CDR3aa: CASAQTVHSPLHF

j_gene: TRBJ1-3
d_gene: TRBD1
v_gene: TRBV28
abundance: NA
CDR3nt: TGTGCCAGCAGTTTTGCAGGGGGCCTGGGCACCATATATTTT
CDR3aa: CASSFAGGLGTIYF

j_gene: TRBJ2-7
d_gene: TRBD2
v_gene: TRBV2
abundance: many
CDR3nt: TGTGCCATCGGGACTAGCGGGAGCAACGAGCAGTACTTC
CDR3aa: CAIGTSGSNEQYF

j_gene: TRBJ2-1
d_gene: NA
v_gene: TRBV20-1
abundance: few
CDR3nt: TGCAGTGCCAGACTCCCGTACAATGAGCAGTTCTTC
CDR3aa: CSARLPYNEQFF

j_gene: TRBJ2-7
d_gene: TRBD2
v_gene: TRBV10-1
abundance: NA
CDR3nt: TGCGCCAGCAGTGAGGGGGGGAGGGCCCACGAGCAGTACTTC
CDR3aa: CASSEGGRAHEQYF

j_gene: TRBJ1-1
d_gene: NA
v_gene: TRBV6-1
abundance: many
CDR3nt: TGTGCCAGCAGTGAAATTGTCCCTAGCTTGAACACTGAAGCTTTCTTT
CDR3aa: CASSEIVPSLNTEAFF

j_gene: TRBJ2-1
d_gene: TRBD2
v_gene: TRBV19
abundance: many
CDR3nt: TGTGCCAGTAGTGTGACTAGCGGGAGTGGTGAGCAGTTCTTC
CDR3aa: CASSVTSGSGEQFF

j_gene: TRBJ1-1
d_gene: NA
v_gene: TRBV20-1
abundance: NA
CDR3nt: TGCAGTGCTACACACGGCCTTGAAACTTTCTTT
CDR3aa: CSATHGLETFF

j_gene: TRBJ1-6
d_gene: TRBD1
v_gene: TRBV18
abundance: many
CDR3nt: TGTGCCAGCTCACCCGCGGACAGGGCCCCCCTCCACTTT
CDR3aa: CASSPADRAPLHF

j_gene: TRBJ2-1
d_gene: NA
v_gene: TRBV28
abundance: few
CDR3nt: TGTGCCAGCAGTTTATGGGGGGCTTCCTACAATGAGCAGTTCTTC
CDR3aa: CASSLWGASYNEQFF

j_gene: TRBJ2-1
d_gene: NA
v_gene: TRBV29-1
abundance: few
CDR3nt: TGCAGCGCCCTCCGCCAGGACACCGGGGGTGAGCAGTTCTTC
CDR3aa: CSALRQDTGGEQFF

j_gene: TRBJ1-2
d_gene: NA
v_gene: TRBV10-3
abundance: few
CDR3nt: TGTGCCATAACCCCCGCCGGGGGGGGCGCGGAAGGCTACACCTTC
CDR3aa: CAITPAGGGAEGYTF

j_gene: TRBJ1-3
d_gene: NA
v_gene: TRBV28
abundance: few
CDR3nt: TGTGCCAGCAGTTTAAACCAGGCCCTCTCTGGAAACACCATATATTTT
CDR3aa: CASSLNQALSGNTIYF

j_gene: TRBJ1-1
d_gene: NA
v_gene: TRBV20-1
abundance: many
CDR3nt: TGCAGTGCTAGAGATGTTTCGATGAACACTGAAGCTTTCTTT
CDR3aa: CSARDVSMNTEAFF

j_gene: TRBJ2-7
d_gene: NA
v_gene: TRBV4-1
abundance: NA
CDR3nt: TGCGCCAGCAGCCCGGACGGGCCCAGCTCCTACGAGCAGTACTTC
CDR3aa: CASSPDGPSSYEQYF

j_gene: TRBJ2-7
d_gene: TRBD2
v_gene: TRBV6-6
abundance: many
CDR3nt: TGTGCCAGCACACGGGGACTAGCAAGCAACGAGCAGTACTTC
CDR3aa: CASTRGLASNEQYF

j_gene: TRBJ1-1
d_gene: TRBD1
v_gene: TRBV11-2
abundance: NA
CDR3nt: TGTGCCAGCAGCTCGGACAGGGTGACTGAAGCTTTCTTT
CDR3aa: CASSSDRVTEAFF

j_gene: TRBJ2-1
d_gene: NA
v_gene: TRBV6-4
abundance: many
CDR3nt: TGTGCCAGCAGTGTTGGAACGAACAATGAGCAGTTCTTC
CDR3aa: CASSVGTNNEQFF

j_gene: TRBJ1-2
d_gene: NA
v_gene: TRBV20-1
abundance: NA
CDR3nt: TGCAGTGCTAGAGAGCACTCCTATGGCTACACCTTC
CDR3aa: CSAREHSYGYTF

j_gene: TRBJ1-5
d_gene: NA
v_gene: TRBV7-9
abundance: many
CDR3nt: TGTGCCAGCAGCTTAGGGCTGAATCAGCCCCAGCATTTT
CDR3aa: CASSLGLNQPQHF

j_gene: TRBJ2-5
d_gene: NA
v_gene: TRBV2
abundance: few
CDR3nt: TGTGCCAGCAGGAACGGGGCAAGGGAGACCCAGTACTTC
CDR3aa: CASRNGARETQYF

j_gene: TRBJ1-1
d_gene: TRBD1
v_gene: TRBV7-2
abundance: NA
CDR3nt: TGTGCCAGCAGCTTAGGACAGGGGTGGAACACTGAAGCTTTCTTT
CDR3aa: CASSLGQGWNTEAFF

j_gene: TRBJ1-1
d_gene: NA
v_gene: TRBV5-1
abundance: few
CDR3nt: TGCGCCAGCAGCTTGCAGGTGGAGGCAAAAGGAGAAGCTTTCTTT
CDR3aa: CASSLQVEAKGEAFF

j_gene: TRBJ2-4
d_gene: NA
v_gene: TRBV28
abundance: NA
CDR3nt: TGTGCCAGCACACCCGGTCACATTCAGTACTTC
CDR3aa: CASTPGHIQYF

j_gene: TRBJ2-7
d_gene: NA
v_gene: TRBV6-5
abundance: few
CDR3nt: TGTGCCAGCAGTTCGGCCTACGAGCAGTACTTC
CDR3aa: CASSSAYEQYF

j_gene: TRBJ1-2
d_gene: NA
v_gene: TRBV2
abundance: few
CDR3nt: TGTGCCAGCAGAAAGGGGGTCCTCAACTATGGCTACACCTTC
CDR3aa: CASRKGVLNYGYTF

j_gene: TRBJ2-3
d_gene: TRBD2
v_gene: TRBV5-1
abundance: NA
CDR3nt: TGCGCCAGCAGCTCCAGGGGGAGTCCTAGCGGGAGGTCATTTTCAGATACGCAGTATTTT
CDR3aa: CASSSRGSPSGRSFSDTQYF

j_gene: TRBJ2-1
d_gene: NA
v_gene: TRBV7-2
abundance: many
CDR3nt: TGTGCCAGCAGCTTCGACTCGGGCGAGCAGTTCTTC
CDR3aa: CASSFDSGEQFF

j_gene: TRBJ2-2
d_gene: NA
v_gene: TRBV21-1
abundance: many
CDR3nt: TGTGCCAGCAGCAACCTAAACACCGGGGAGCTGTTTTTT
CDR3aa: CASSNLNTGELFF

j_gene: TRBJ1-5
d_gene: NA
v_gene: TRBV28
abundance: NA
CDR3nt: TGTGCCAGCAGTTTAGATCGCGGTCAGCCCCAGCATTTT
CDR3aa: CASSLDRGQPQHF

j_gene: TRBJ1-3
d_gene: NA
v_gene: TRBV7-8
abundance: few
CDR3nt: TGTGCCAGCAGCTGGGGGGGGGGCTCTGGAAACACCATATATTTT
CDR3aa: CASSWGGGSGNTIYF

j_gene: TRBJ2-1
d_gene: NA
v_gene: TRBV27
abundance: many
CDR3nt: TGTGCCAGCAGTTTATTCCTGGGAGAGGGCTACAATGAGCAGTTCTTC
CDR3aa: CASSLFLGEGYNEQFF

j_gene: TRBJ2-3
d_gene: NA
v_gene: TRBV5-1
abundance: many
CDR3nt: TGCGCCAGCAGCTTGGGGCTAGCGCCCAGCACAGATACGCAGTATTTT
CDR3aa: CASSLGLAPSTDTQYF

j_gene: TRBJ1-3
d_gene: NA
v_gene: TRBV29-1
abundance: NA
CDR3nt: TGCAGCGTTGAAGGGCAGGGTCCTGGAAACACCATATATTTT
CDR3aa: CSVEGQGPGNTIYF

j_gene: TRBJ1-1
d_gene: NA
v_gene: TRBV29-1
abundance: few
CDR3nt: TGCAGCGTTTCCCATGAGGCTGAAGCTTTCTTT
CDR3aa: CSVSHEAEAFF

j_gene: TRBJ1-4
d_gene: TRBD1
v_gene: TRBV20-1
abundance: many
CDR3nt: TGCAGTGCTATTGACAGGGGAGGGGAAAAACTGTTTTTT
CDR3aa: CSAIDRGGEKLFF

j_gene: TRBJ1-4
d_gene: NA
v_gene: TRBV6-5
abundance: many
CDR3nt: TGTGCCAGCAGTTACGGGGACCGGAAAGGAGAAAAACTGTTTTTT
CDR3aa: CASSYGDRKGEKLFF

j_gene: TRBJ2-5
d_gene: TRBD2
v_gene: TRBV11-2
abundance: few
CDR3nt: TGTGCCAGCAGCTTAGGGCTAGCGGAGTACCAAGAGACCCAGTACTTC
CDR3aa: CASSLGLAEYQETQYF

j_gene: TRBJ1-1
d_gene: TRBD1
v_gene: TRBV29-1
abundance: NA
CDR3nt: TGCAGCGTTGGTAACAGGGGGAACACTGAAGCTTTCTTT
CDR3aa: CSVGNRGNTEAFF

j_gene: TRBJ1-4
d_gene: NA
v_gene: TRBV11-2
abundance: NA
CDR3nt: TGTGCCAGCAGCTTATCGCGGACAGTAACTAATGAAAAACTGTTTTTT
CDR3aa: CASSLSRTVTNEKLFF